This T cell receptor beta chain appears in the sequencing data of a study of blood T cell repertoires in COVID-19. Profiling relied on immunoSEQ multiplex PCR, and the TCRdb table lists in-frame clones only, not all of them. The sample lists 240,000 or so clones; approximately 80% were seen once. This clone was seen a handful of times. The ends were cut back, 3 bases at V and 0 bases at J, with 14 bases in the middle. Per the germline V gene, CDR1 is DFQATT and CDR2 is SNEGSKA (reference sequence). The CDR3 has 15 amino acids. The chain carries TRBV20-1 and TRBJ1-2; D is possibly TRBD1 (6 bases). The TCR originated in an elderly woman with acute or convalescent COVID-19. Sequenced sample: peripheral blood. CDR3 nucleotides: TGCAGTGCTAGTTTCCAGGGACAACCTAACTATGGCTACACCTTC. Encoded protein: CSASFQGQPNYGYTF.